This entry describes one T cell receptor beta chain. In the source study's methods: Quantification of nucleated cells was approximated via reference gene primer amplification. Libraries were prepared by immunoSEQ multiplex PCR; TCRdb keeps only in-frame clonotypes and omits some of them. The V and J calls and clone size were taken over from that table, and D and trimming were inferred from the DNA. This sample has about 100,000 clones, with around nine tenths found just once. CDR3 length: 15 residues. V dropped 0 bases and J dropped 3; count of bases not matched to a gene: 4. Germline V gene sequence: CDR1 SGHTA, CDR2 FQGNSA. The data are from a study of blood T cell repertoires in COVID-19. The overall study: The study drew acute and convalescent COVID-19 samples from the United States, Italy and Spain. Sample material is recorded as cDNA or gDNA derived from T cells, B-cell-depleted T cells, or PBMCs.

This chain connects TRBV7-2 to TRBJ2-7, with 8 bases lining up with TRBD1. The sequenced sample consisted of peripheral blood. The sequence derives from a man between 70 and 80 years old with acute or convalescent COVID-19. In DNA form, the CDR3 reads TGTGCCAGCAGCTTAGCCGGGACAGGATTCTACGAGCAGTACTTC. Translated: CASSLAGTGFYEQYF.